Given below is one T cell receptor (beta chain) in context. This sequence may be a read error, since a much larger clone differs from it by one base. The data originate from a study of tumor-infiltrating lymphocytes in primary liver carcinoma. This CDR3 is 14 amino acids long. The V segment lost 5 bases and the J segment 0 bases; nucleotides outside the gene matches: 1. Germline V gene data show CDR1 as ENHRY and CDR2 as SYGVKD. Total RNA and DNA came together from around 20-30 mg of bulk tissue without cell sorting. Reverse transcription of 500 to 650 ng total RNA with a constant-region primer produced TCR beta cDNA. Amplification in three nested multiplex PCR rounds with slightly modified ARM-PCR gave rise to TCR beta libraries. Investigators reported that the first two PCR rounds, at around 10 cycles each, used TRBV1-TRBV30 forward primers with a C-beta reverse primer. Using its own MiXCR run on the multiplex PCR reads, TCRdb lists one record per CDR3 protein. This table has over 75,000 distinct CDR3 sequences, approximately 72% appearing once.

J is TRBJ2-5 and V is TRBV10-3; 9 nucleotides align to TRBD2. The sequenced sample consisted of tumor-adjacent normal liver tissue. The sequence came from a man aged 40-49 years with primary liver carcinoma and hepatitis B virus infection. The CDR3 nucleotides read TGTGCCATCAGTAGGACTAGCGACCAAGAGACCCAGTACTTC. Protein sequence: CAISRTSDQETQYF.